The 16 T cell receptor beta chains below come from one sample, sequenced in a study of blood T cell repertoires in COVID-19. Assay: immunoSEQ multiplex PCR; the TCRdb copy retains only in-frame clones and omits some. The sample has fewer than 600,000 clones, more than 75% seen once; the top ten hold 1.8%. The sample consisted of PBMCs or T cells enriched from blood (not recorded which). These receptor sequences come from a woman aged 40 to 50 who had recovered from COVID-19.

This chain connects TRBV4-3 to TRBJ2-7; 8 bases are a match to TRBD2. The V and J ends lost 4 bases and 5 bases, in that order; junction bases with no gene match: 7. CDR1 and CDR2 from the germline V gene are LGHNA and YSLEER. The CDR3 covers 14 residues. The CDR3 loop reads CASSLGAGVDEQYF. Here the CDR3 DNA reads TGCGCCAGCAGCCTGGGAGCGGGAGTGGACGAGCAGTACTTC.

The chain employs TRBV25-1 and TRBJ2-1; perhaps TRBD1 as D (6 bases). CDR3 length: 15 residues. Germline CDR1 reads MGHDK; CDR2 reads SYGVNS. V lost 5 bases and J lost 5, with 16 bases in between. CDR3 protein: CASSLGQGPHNEQFF. For the CDR3, the DNA is TGTGCCAGCAGTCTGGGGCAGGGGCCACACAATGAGCAGTTCTTC.

The J gene is TRBJ1-1, the V gene TRBV6-5, with D possibly TRBD1 on 5 matching bases. Germline V lookup: CDR1 MNHEY, CDR2 SVGAGI. V lost 0 bases, J lost 11 bases, and 16 bases lay in between. The CDR3 totals 14 residues. The CDR3 DNA is TGTGCCAGCAGTTACTCGATGGGCGACAGTGAGGCTTTCTTT. Translating it yields CASSYSMGDSEAFF.

The chain couples TRBV6-5 to TRBJ2-7, with 8 bases fitting TRBD1. J was trimmed by 6 bases and V by 8 bases; bases with no gene match: 12. This CDR3 is 14 amino acids long. CDR1 and CDR2 from the germline V gene are MNHEY and SVGAGI. CDR3 in amino acids: CASPSGQGLPEQYF. The CDR3, as DNA: TGTGCCAGCCCCAGTGGACAGGGCCTTCCCGAGCAGTACTTC.

The chain combines TRBV19 with TRBJ2-4; 9 bases fit TRBD1. The V and J ends lost 5 bases and 1 base, in that order; junction bases with no gene match: 18. This CDR3 is built from 20 residues. Per the germline V gene, CDR1 is LNHDA and CDR2 is SQIVND (reference sequence). CDR3 nucleotide sequence: TGTGCCAGTAGTCCACGTAGACAGGGGGAAAGATCATTGGCCAAAAACATTCAGTACTTC. Protein sequence: CASSPRRQGERSLAKNIQYF.

The V and J genes are TRBV6-5 and TRBJ2-7; no clear D gene. V was clipped by 7 bases and J by 1 base, with 11 bases between them. This CDR3 is built from 13 residues. Germline CDR1 reads MNHEY; CDR2 reads SVGAGI. CDR3 DNA: TGTGCCAGCAACCCATCAGCGTCCTACGAGCAGTACTTC. It yields the protein CASNPSASYEQYF.

The rearrangement links TRBV19 to TRBJ1-1; the D is unclear. The germline V gene encodes CDR1 LNHDA and CDR2 SQIVND (reference sequence). The V and J ends lost 3 bases and 4 bases respectively, with 15 bases between them. The CDR3 has 15 amino acids. The CDR3, as DNA: TGTGCCAGTAGTATTTATCCAGGTTTTAGCACTGAAGCTTTCTTT. It yields the protein CASSIYPGFSTEAFF.

J is TRBJ2-3 and V is TRBV4-3; 7 bases line up with TRBD1. This CDR3 has 14 amino acids. Germline loops: CDR1 LGHNA, CDR2 YSLEER. V was pared by 3 bases and J by 2 bases, with 2 bases of the junction left unmatched. In nucleotides, the CDR3 is TGCGCCAGCAGCCATACAGGGGACACAGATACGCAGTATTTT. Translating it yields CASSHTGDTDTQYF.

The genes are TRBV24-1 and TRBJ2-1; 7 nucleotides match TRBD1. J lost 7 bases, V lost 3 bases, and 8 bases had no gene match. Germline V gene data show CDR1 as KGHDR and CDR2 as SFDVKD. The CDR3 runs to 15 residues. DNA for the CDR3: TGTGCCACCAGTGATCCCCCACAGGGGTCAAATGAGCAGTTCTTC. Residues: CATSDPPQGSNEQFF.

The chain employs TRBV12-3 or TRBV12-4 and TRBJ2-3; D is unclear. V was cut by 4 bases and J by 7 bases, with 12 bases left in between. This CDR3 has 13 residues. CDR3 sequence (DNA): TGTGCCAGCAGTTCCAGAAGTATGAATACGCAGTATTTT. This gives the protein CASSSRSMNTQYF.

Only one count was recorded for this clone. Other DNA sequences from this sample encode an identical CDR3 as well. The chain recombines TRBV27 with TRBJ2-7; maybe TRBD1 (6 bases). Trimming removed 6 bases at V and 0 bases at J, with 15 bases between. CDR3 length: 15 residues. Germline assignment: CDR1 MNHEY and CDR2 SMNVEV (reference sequence). CDR3 sequence reads: CASSLVGHSSYEQYF. As DNA, the CDR3 is TGTGCCAGCAGCCTAGTGGGACATAGCTCCTACGAGCAGTACTTC.

The sample holds a few counts of this clone. The gene calls are TRBV2 and TRBJ2-7; D not resolved. The CDR3 has 14 amino acids. CDR1 SNHLY and CDR2 FYNNEI come from the germline V gene. Trimming stripped 3 bases from V and 2 bases from J, with 11 bases between. DNA of the CDR3: TGTGCCAGCAGTGACGATAGCTTTCCCTACGAGCAGTACTTC. It encodes CASSDDSFPYEQYF. Variable domain in full (rest from reference TRBV2 and TRBJ2-7): EPEVTQTPSHQVTQMGQEVILRCVPISNHLYFYWYRQILGQKVEFLVSFYNNEISEKSEIFDDQFSVERPDGSNFTLKIRSTKLEDSAMYFCASSDDSFPYEQYFGPGTRLTVT.

The rearrangement joins TRBV12-3 or TRBV12-4 to TRBJ2-1; the D gene is possibly TRBD2 (6 bases). The CDR3 extends over 13 amino acids. Trimming cost V 5 bases and J 6 bases, with 11 bases left between them. In DNA form, the CDR3 reads TGTGCCAGCAGTCCCCCGACTAGCAATGAGCAGTTCTTC. Protein product: CASSPPTSNEQFF.

This chain joins TRBV30 and TRBJ2-1, with D maybe TRBD2 (5 bases). CDR1 and CDR2 from the germline V gene are GTSNPN and SVGIG (reference sequence). The CDR3 covers 15 residues. Trimming left V 3 bases short and J 0 bases short, with 12 bases between. CDR3 amino acids: CAWSPGLRSYNEQFF. The CDR3 DNA reads TGTGCCTGGAGCCCTGGACTCCGCTCCTACAATGAGCAGTTCTTC.

The chain uses TRBV7-2 and TRBJ2-5, with a tentative D call TRBD1 (6 bases). V lost 4 bases, J lost 4 bases, and 13 bases lay in between. The CDR3 consists of 14 residues. Germline V lookup: CDR1 SGHTA, CDR2 FQGNSA. Here the CDR3 DNA reads TGTGCCAGCAGCTCTCAGACAGGACTAGAGACCCAGTACTTC. The encoded protein is CASSSQTGLETQYF.

The chain uses TRBV10-3 and TRBJ2-7, with 7 bases identical to TRBD2. This CDR3 has 11 amino acids. V gave up 9 bases and J gave up 5 bases; unmatched junction bases: 4. Germline V lookup: CDR1 ENHRY, CDR2 SYGVKD. This chain's CDR3 is CAIGRDHEQYF. CDR3 coding DNA: TGTGCCATAGGGAGGGACCACGAGCAGTACTTC.